A selection of T cell receptor beta chains follows, all from one sample in a study of cytomegalovirus exposure and HLA in healthy donors. Profiled with immunoSEQ multiplex PCR; TCRdb holds only in-frame clones, not every one. The table includes 120,000 to 150,000 clones, around 90% detected once. The sample comprised PBMCs. Source of these receptors: a woman between 40 and 55 years old in good health and CMV-seronegative. CDR3s include the opening cysteine and the closing phenylalanine or tryptophan. The D gene is left open where the match is weak. Clone size is given for some rows only: seen once, a few or many times, or a class if the clone is expanded.

V gene	clone size	J gene	D gene	CDR3 length	CDR3 DNA	CDR3 protein
TRBV7-2	NA	TRBJ2-5	TRBD2	16	TGTGCCAGCAGCTTAGGGTTAGCGGGCAGTCAAGAGACCCAGTACTTC	CASSLGLAGSQETQYF
TRBV5-4	NA	TRBJ1-1	NA	11	TGTGCCAGCAGCTCCCATGCTGAAGCTTTCTTT	CASSSHAEAFF
TRBV27	once	TRBJ1-2	NA	14	TGTGCCAGCAGTCTCACCATGGGCAACTATGGCTACACCTTC	CASSLTMGNYGYTF
TRBV4-1	few	TRBJ2-3	NA	16	TGCGCCAGCAGCCAAGATCCGAGTTTCATCACAGATACGCAGTATTTT	CASSQDPSFITDTQYF
TRBV7-9	NA	TRBJ2-7	NA	16	TGTTCCAGCAGGGCGGGTCGGGTTCCAGGCTCCTACGAGCAGTACTTC	CSSRAGRVPGSYEQYF
TRBV18	NA	TRBJ2-7	TRBD1	17	TGTGCCAGCTCCCGACCGAATCCGGGACAGGGAGGGGGCGAGCAGTACTTC	CASSRPNPGQGGGEQYF
TRBV7-6	NA	TRBJ2-7	TRBD2	15	TGTGCCAGCAGCCCCTTAGCGGGAGGGATAAACGAGCAGTACTTC	CASSPLAGGINEQYF
TRBV27	NA	TRBJ1-2	NA	14	TGTGCCAGCAGTTGGGGGGGTCCCTTCTATGGCTACACCTTC	CASSWGGPFYGYTF
TRBV6-5	NA	TRBJ1-2	NA	14	TGTGCCAGCAGTCCGGACAGTAGACCCTATGGCTACACCTTC	CASSPDSRPYGYTF
TRBV7-6	NA	TRBJ2-3	TRBD2	17	TGTGCCAGCAGCCCAGCCGGACTAGCGGGAGTCGCAGATACGCAGTATTTT	CASSPAGLAGVADTQYF
TRBV11-2	NA	TRBJ2-1	NA	16	TGTGCCAGCAGCTTAAGTTTACGGACTGAATTAAATGAGCAGTTCTTC	CASSLSLRTELNEQFF